The source of this T cell receptor (beta chain) is a study of cytomegalovirus exposure and HLA in healthy donors. The CDR3 has 13 amino acids. The ends were cut back, 0 bases at V and 9 bases at J, with 9 bases in the middle. CDR1 and CDR2 (germline): SGHTA, FQGNSA. Sequenced by immunoSEQ multiplex PCR; TCRdb stores in-frame clones only, minus some. The sample carries under 150,000 clones, approximately 86% recorded once. The chain employs TRBV7-2 and TRBJ1-5; D may be TRBD1 (5 bases). This sequence originates from a man between 18 and 29 years old in good health and CMV-seropositive. Sequences were obtained from PBMCs. The CDR3 DNA sequence: TGTGCCAGCAGCTTAGCAACAAGGGGGCCCCAGCATTTT. Translated, it gives CASSLATRGPQHF.